Below, 17 T cell receptor beta chains from the same sample are listed, as sequenced in a study of T-cell reconstitution after alpha-beta-depleted transplantation in children. A TCRbeta library incorporating unique molecular identifiers was prepared. TCRdb re-derived calls from the PCR reads in MiXCR, one entry per CDR3 protein. Among hundreds of thousands of distinct CDR3 sequences listed, approximately 15% were seen once. The starting material was PBMCs from the stem cell graft donor, obtained from the stem cell graft. Receptors were obtained from a human donor who donated a stem cell graft to a child with acute myeloid leukemia.

This clonotype was seen only a few times. The chain couples TRBV5-1 to TRBJ2-3; D tentatively reads TRBD1 or TRBD2 (7 bases each). The V gene lost 1 base and the J gene lost 3 bases, with 15 bases spanning the gap. The CDR3 loop spans 16 amino acids. Germline lookup yields CDR1 SGHRS and CDR2 YFSETQ. CDR3 coding DNA: TGCGCCAGCAGCTTGATGATGCAGGGGGGGACAGATACGCAGTATTTT. Translated, it gives CASSLMMQGGTDTQYF.

The sample holds many counts of this clonotype. V and J are TRBV7-8 and TRBJ2-1; D is possibly TRBD1 or TRBD2 (5 bases each). Between the trimmed V and J ends, which lost 3 bases and 4 bases, there was a span of 13 bases. The CDR3 runs to 15 residues. CDR1 is SGHVS and CDR2 is FQNEAQ in the germline V gene. The CDR3 DNA reads as TGTGCCAGCAGCTTCATACCGGGGCCGTACAATGAGCAGTTCTTC. Protein: CASSFIPGPYNEQFF. Variable domain in full (rest from reference TRBV7-8 and TRBJ2-1): GAGVSQSPRYKVAKRGQDVALRCDPISGHVSLFWYQQALGQGPEFLTYFQNEAQLDKSGLPSDRFFAERPEGSVSTLKIQRTQQEDSAVYLCASSFIPGPYNEQFFGPGTRLTVL.

This clonotype was picked up many times. CDR3 amino acids: CASSDDWYEQYF. For the CDR3, the DNA is TGTGCCAGCAGTGACGACTGGTACGAGCAGTACTTC. The rearrangement uses TRBV12-3 or TRBV12-4 and TRBJ2-7; D unclear. The length of the CDR3 is 12 residues. V was shortened by 5 bases and J by 4 bases, with 9 bases between the two germline ends.

This clonotype has just a few counts. The chain links TRBV28 to TRBJ2-7; 9 nucleotides match TRBD2. J lost 2 bases, V lost 6 bases, and 5 bases had no gene match. The germline gives CDR1 MDHEN, CDR2 SYDVKM. The CDR3 extends over 14 amino acids. DNA for the CDR3: TGTGCCAGCAGAACTAGCGGGCGAACCTACGAGCAGTACGTC. As protein: CASRTSGRTYEQYV.

The V and J genes are TRBV5-1 and TRBJ1-4; 9 nucleotides line up with TRBD1. This CDR3 is built from 15 residues. J lost 5 bases, V lost 2 bases, and 4 bases had no gene match. Germline V gives CDR1 SGHRS, CDR2 YFSETQ. The CDR3 sequence: CASSLPQGANEKLFF. CDR3 coding DNA: TGCGCCAGCAGCTTACCACAGGGGGCCAATGAAAAACTGTTTTTT.

The table lists this clonotype with a count of one. V is TRBV7-6 and J is TRBJ2-7; 8 positions match TRBD1. Unmatched junction bases numbered 9, after V lost 5 bases and J lost 9 bases. The CDR3 sequence is 13 residues long. Germline CDR1 SGHVS, CDR2 FNYEAQ. In DNA, the CDR3 is TGTGCCAGCAGCCGAGGACAGGGATCATGGCAGTACTTC. Protein sequence: CASSRGQGSWQYF.

Many counts were recorded for this clonotype. The chain couples TRBV5-1 to TRBJ1-6; 8 positions agree with TRBD1. From germline, CDR1 is SGHRS and CDR2 YFSETQ. This CDR3 comprises 14 residues. Trimming at V came to 3 bases and at J to 7 bases, leaving 3 bases not matched to a gene. CDR3 sequence: CASSWGDRNSPLHF. For the CDR3, the DNA is TGCGCCAGCAGCTGGGGGGACAGGAATTCACCCCTCCACTTT.

This clonotype was seen ten or more times. The chain joins TRBV29-1 to TRBJ1-1; maybe TRBD1 (5 bases). Trimming left V 4 bases short and J 1 base short, with 7 bases between. CDR1 SQVTM and CDR2 ANQGSEA come from the germline V gene. The CDR3 has 12 residues. In DNA, the CDR3 is TGCAGCGTTGCCCAGGGGAACACTGAAGCTTTCTTT. Amino acids: CSVAQGNTEAFF.

The table lists this clonotype with many counts. The chain carries TRBV29-1 and TRBJ2-1, with a tentative D call TRBD1 (6 bases). Germline V gene sequence: CDR1 SQVTM, CDR2 ANQGSEA. This CDR3 region has 12 residues. The germline V and J ends were trimmed by 4 bases and 5 bases, with 9 bases remaining between them. The CDR3 reads CSVGYRDNEQFF. DNA of the CDR3: TGCAGCGTTGGATACAGGGACAATGAGCAGTTCTTC.

The chain carries TRBV4-2 and TRBJ2-2; 7 nucleotides agree with TRBD2. This CDR3 has 16 amino acids. The germline gives CDR1 LGHNA, CDR2 YNFKEQ. With V trimmed by 2 bases and J by 1 base, 4 bases remained unmatched. CDR3 sequence reads: CASSQFSGGNTGELFF. The CDR3 region has the DNA TGTGCCAGCAGCCAATTCTCGGGGGGGAACACCGGGGAGCTGTTTTTT.

This clonotype came up many times. The chain uses TRBV6-5 and TRBJ2-1, with 7 nucleotides matching TRBD2. The CDR3 has 14 residues. V trimming: 4 bases; J trimming: 4 bases; junction bases outside the gene matches: 4. Germline V gene lookup returns CDR1 MNHEY and CDR2 SVGAGI. CDR3 in amino acids: CASSWGGKYNEQFF. CDR3 coding DNA: TGTGCCAGCAGTTGGGGGGGAAAGTACAATGAGCAGTTCTTC.

This chain joins TRBV6-5 and TRBJ1-5; no definite D call. V lost 7 bases and J 7 bases, leaving 11 bases between the germline ends. The CDR3 sequence is 12 residues long. Germline V lookup: CDR1 MNHEY, CDR2 SVGAGI. Here the CDR3 reads CASKRVGQPQHF. Written as DNA, the CDR3 is TGTGCCAGCAAGAGGGTAGGCCAGCCCCAGCATTTT.

This clonotype was detected only a few times. The chain employs TRBV5-1 and TRBJ1-6; weak D call: TRBD1 (6 bases). The V end lost 1 base, the J end lost 1 base, and 9 bases lay between the germline ends. Germline lookup yields CDR1 SGHRS and CDR2 YFSETQ. The CDR3 totals 16 residues. CDR3 loop: CASSLQGQSYNSPLHF. The CDR3 DNA reads as TGCGCCAGCAGCTTGCAGGGGCAATCCTATAATTCACCCCTCCACTTT.

This clonotype has ten or more counts. The chain employs TRBV12-3 or TRBV12-4 and TRBJ1-2, with 11 bases identical to TRBD1. The length of the CDR3 is 15 residues. Unmatched junction bases numbered 6, after V lost 6 bases and J lost 3 bases. For the CDR3, the DNA is TGTGCCAGCAGGGGGACAGGGGGAACGTACTATGGCTACACCTTC. Protein product: CASRGTGGTYYGYTF.

The rearrangement joins TRBV12-3 or TRBV12-4 to TRBJ1-3, with D tentatively TRBD1 (5 bases). V was shortened by 6 bases and J by 0 bases, with 21 bases between the two germline ends. This CDR3 spans 18 amino acids. The DNA of the CDR3 is TGTGCCAGCAGAAACGGACCTGGGGGAGAGGACTCTGGAAACACCATATATTTT. Its protein product is CASRNGPGGEDSGNTIYF.

This clonotype was counted at least ten times. The chain employs TRBV20-1 and TRBJ2-7; D is uncertain. CDR3 length equals 14 residues. V was shortened by 1 base and J by 0 bases, with 10 bases between the two germline ends. The germline V gene has CDR1 DFQATT and CDR2 SNEGSKA (reference sequence). The chain's CDR3 is CSARAIKGSYEQYV. The CDR3 bases are TGCAGTGCTAGAGCGATTAAGGGCTCCTACGAGCAGTACGTC.

Only a few counts were recorded for this clonotype. The chain couples TRBV4-3 to TRBJ1-2, with D perhaps matching TRBD1 (5 bases). CDR3 length equals 15 residues. CDR1 is LGHNA, CDR2 YSLEER, per germline. The V gene lost 1 base and the J gene lost 0 bases, with 9 bases spanning the gap. CDR3 loop: CASSQVPGPNYGYTF. For the CDR3, the DNA is TGCGCCAGCAGCCAAGTCCCAGGGCCTAACTATGGCTACACCTTC.